The present entry profiles one T cell receptor (beta chain) with its context. As yet, its antigen is unknown. Germline CDR1 reads MNHEY; CDR2 reads SMNVEV (reference sequence). The V end lost 7 bases, the J end lost 4 bases, and 14 bases lay between the germline ends. The CDR3 length is 14 residues. Some second doses came at about 4 weeks and others at about 12 weeks; these were pooled. Measured with immunoSEQ multiplex PCR; TCRdb has only the in-frame clones, and not every one. The sample consists of 90,000 to 150,000 clones, roughly 87% of them appearing once. This entry comes from a study of T cell responses to AZD1222 COVID-19 vaccine. Study-wide results and limits: Reportedly, close to half of spike-specific TCRs are directed against unmutated variant regions.

This clonotype was obtained from an adult who received the AZD1222 COVID-19 vaccine. The chain links TRBV27 to TRBJ1-3, with D possibly being TRBD1 (5 bases). The sequencing used peripheral blood, collected 28 days after the second AZD1222 dose. The chain's CDR3 is CASTGGGAGNTIYF. The DNA of the CDR3 is TGTGCCAGCACCGGGGGAGGGGCCGGAAACACCATATATTTT.